This T cell receptor (beta chain) comes out of a study of response to subunit inactivated influenza vaccine. TCRdb reprocessed the RT-PCR reads via MiXCR and lists one record per CDR3 protein. The table has 200,000 to 250,000 distinct CDR3 sequences, more than 9% seen once; the top ten hold approximately 8.4%. General study points: The authors suggested that every seasonal influenza vaccination recruits few new T cells.

As to this clonotype: As yet, its antigen is unknown.

This specimen was non-naive T cells sorted from PBMCs, taken 14 to 15 days before vaccination. This clonotype was obtained from a man aged 50 to 59 who received an inactivated influenza vaccine.

The CDR3 loop reads CASTSGTYNEQFF. In nucleotides, the CDR3 is TGCGCCAGCACAAGCGGAACCTACAATGAGCAGTTCTTC. The chain has TRBV10-2 and TRBJ2-1; the D gene is possibly TRBD2 (5 bases). Trimming cost V 7 bases and J 2 bases, with 9 bases left between them. This CDR3 is built from 13 residues. Germline V CDR1 and CDR2: WSHSY, SAAADI.